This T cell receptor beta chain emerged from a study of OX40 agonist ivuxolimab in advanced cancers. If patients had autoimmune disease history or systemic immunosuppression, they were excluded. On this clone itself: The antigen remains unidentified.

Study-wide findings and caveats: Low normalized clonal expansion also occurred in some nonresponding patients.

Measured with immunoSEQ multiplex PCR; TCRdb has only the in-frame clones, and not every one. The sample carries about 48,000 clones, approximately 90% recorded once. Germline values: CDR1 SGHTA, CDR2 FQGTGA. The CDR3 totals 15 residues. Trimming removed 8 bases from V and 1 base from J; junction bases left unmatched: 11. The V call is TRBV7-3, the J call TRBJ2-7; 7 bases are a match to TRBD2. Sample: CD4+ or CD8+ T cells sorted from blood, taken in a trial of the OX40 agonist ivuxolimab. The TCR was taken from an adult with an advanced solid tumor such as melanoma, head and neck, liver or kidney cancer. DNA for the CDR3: TGTGCCAGCCAACTCGGGCTAGCGGATTCCTACGAGCAGTACTTC. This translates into CASQLGLADSYEQYF.